The clone carrying this T cell receptor (beta chain) has a count of ten or more. Looked up from germline, CDR1 is SGHKS and CDR2 is YYEKEE (reference sequence). This CDR3 region has 15 residues. V lost 4 bases to trimming and J lost 0 bases; unmatched junction nucleotides: 7. Semi-nested PCR with Nested Universal Primer A followed constant-region reverse priming of full-length variable regions. A single record per CDR3 protein comes from TCRdb applying MiXCR to the 5' RACE reads. Of approximately 10,000 distinct CDR3 sequences listed, around 25% were seen once; the top ten hold roughly 3.2%. Tregs were sorted as CD4+CD25+CD127-/low cells.

Source material: Tregs sorted from blood. This TCR came from a female donor with breast cancer. The V and J genes are TRBV5-5 and TRBJ2-7; 7 positions agree with TRBD1. The chain's CDR3 is CASSTDRSSSYEQYF. Here the CDR3 DNA reads TGTGCCAGCAGCACGGACAGGAGCTCCTCCTACGAGCAGTACTTC.